Here is one TCR beta chain with its context. The target antigen is unknown. The data derive from a study of graft-versus-host responses after intestinal transplantation. Study-wide points: Among circulating GvH clones, peak levels were associated with early post-transplant declines in HvG clones. Analysis identified GvH clones in recipient marrow, with some appearing first in ileum or blood.

Per germline, CDR1 SGHDN and CDR2 FVKESK. There are 13 residues in the CDR3. The V and J ends lost 6 bases and 4 bases respectively, with 10 bases between them. Sequencing was performed with immunoSEQ multiplex PCR; in TCRdb, only in-frame clones are kept and a portion is missing. The data contain tens of thousands of clones, roughly 90% of them singletons. Material: unstimulated CD8+ T cells sorted from spleen or lymph node cells, obtained before transplant. The TCR sequence derives from a human donor who was the organ donor for an intestinal transplant. J is TRBJ2-1 and V is TRBV14; D remains unclear. CDR3 loop: CASSPRQYNEQFF. The CDR3 coding sequence is TGTGCCAGCAGTCCGAGGCAGTACAATGAGCAGTTCTTC.